This TCR beta chain was identified in a study of cytomegalovirus exposure and HLA in healthy donors. Points from the study as a whole: There were several of the most significant clusters that appeared linked to common viral pathogens in a later analysis.

This clone was seen a few times. Its cognate antigen is unknown. The sample holds other DNA sequences that translate to the same CDR3. Both 60 Vbeta primers and 13 Jbeta primers went into the PCR. Repertoires were generated with immunoSEQ multiplex PCR, while TCRdb's copy carries only in-frame clones and drops some. The data show fewer than 150,000 clones, 60% to 75% seen once. Per the germline V gene, CDR1 is SGHTA and CDR2 is FQGNSA. Trimming took 1 base from V and 0 from J, leaving 6 bases between them. This CDR3 region has 14 residues. The TCR originated in a human donor in good health. Input material: PBMCs. The chain couples TRBV7-2 to TRBJ1-2; D is unresolved. This chain's CDR3 is CASSLGQANYGYTF. The CDR3 DNA reads TGTGCCAGCAGCTTAGGGCAGGCTAACTATGGCTACACCTTC.